Described below is a single T cell receptor (beta chain) sequence and its context. There is no known antigen for this receptor. No base qualities exist here, and no much larger clone lies one base off it. TCRbeta CDR3 regions were amplified from genomic DNA by means of the immunoSEQ Assay, a bias-controlled multiplex PCR. In the original analysis: The number of nucleated cells in each sample was estimated by amplification of reference gene primers within the assay. To quantify the absolute abundance of each unique TCRbeta CDR3 rearrangement, sequence reads were collapsed and filtered. Productive Simpson clonality was computed per sample as the square root of Simpson's diversity index over productive rearrangements. The source is immuneACCESS, and TCRdb retained only in-frame sequences with V and J called. Part of the clones is not carried over; for the studies checked, unresolved V genes explain less than half of this, and the remainder is unexplained. The V and J calls and clone size were taken over from that table, and D and trimming were inferred from the DNA. This sample holds 58,000 or so clones; around 78% were observed only once. The ten top clones hold about 5.3% of the sample.

Reading from cysteine to phenylalanine, the CDR3 counts 14 amino acids. Of all the DNA, just the CDR3 is kept, 42 bases in frame from base 1. V is pared back by 5 bases and J by 3 bases, with 14 bases lying between the germline termini. Based on the germline V gene (reference sequence), the CDR1 and CDR2 sequences are MNHEY and SMNVEV. Each collaborating institution followed its own protocols to collect whole blood in K2EDTA tubes. For TCRbeta analysis, collaborators shipped samples in one of three forms: frozen whole blood, isolated PBMCs, or DNA extracted from either of those sample types. The data derive from a study of blood T cell repertoires in COVID-19 (dated by TCRdb to 2018 to 2021). Regarding the study in general: Samples covering the acute and convalescent phases of COVID-19 were provided by collaborators in the United States, Italy and Spain. The repertoires were made available in a free public database intended to serve as a resource for research on the immune response to SARS-CoV-2. The dataset comprised deeply sampled blood TCRbeta repertoires from subjects exposed to, actively infected with, or recovered from COVID-19. Where HLA class I and class II types were available, the types were taken from metadata supplied by the sample provider, not from assay-based typing. The material from the prospective study consisted of cDNA or gDNA derived from T cells, B-cell-depleted T cells, or PBMCs. The sample metadata nearly always contained a de-identified subject ID, COVID-19 status, age in years and sex. Samples came from the ongoing ImmuneRACE study (first 160 participants) plus 1,254 subjects from 6 global collaborators.

The paper's findings and limits, for the study overall: Clinical and demographic metadata were provided uncurated, with the amount varying by source and participant.

The source material was peripheral blood. The sequence was obtained from a human donor in a cohort sampled during active COVID-19. The V and J genes are TRBV27 and TRBJ2-7, with no D gene named confidently. The CDR3 region reads CASSPPQGVYEQYF. The DNA sequence reads TGTGCCAGCAGTCCTCCGCAAGGAGTCTACGAGCAGTACTTC.